These T cell receptor beta chains were read from a single sample in a study of cytomegalovirus exposure and HLA in healthy donors. Clones were read by immunoSEQ multiplex PCR, and TCRdb kept only the in-frame ones, dropping some. The table has under 250,000 clones, about nine tenths seen once. Sequencing was done on a sample of PBMCs. Receptors were obtained from a woman between 18 and 30 years old in good health and CMV-seronegative. Each CDR3 is given with its conserved first and last residue. A D gene is named only where the DNA matches it firmly. The size entry is marked missing in some rows and otherwise reads once, few, many or a size class.

TGTGCCAGCAGTTTACTCGTCGGGACAGCTATTGGCTACACCTTC,CASSLLVGTAIGYTF,TRBV28,TRBD1,once,TRBJ1-2
TGTGCCAGCAGTTTACTAGGGGGTCAGCCCCAGCATTTT,CASSLLGGQPQHF,TRBV28,NA,NA,TRBJ1-5
TGTGCCACCCATCGGGATATGGACTCCTACGAGCAGTACTTC,CATHRDMDSYEQYF,TRBV10-3,NA,NA,TRBJ2-7
TGTGCCAGCAAAGAATTTGGGACAGAGATTAGCTCCTACGAGCAGTACTTC,CASKEFGTEISSYEQYF,TRBV2,TRBD1,NA,TRBJ2-7
TGTGCCTGGGACCCCAGCGGGAGGATCACAGATACGCAGTATTTT,CAWDPSGRITDTQYF,TRBV30,TRBD2,NA,TRBJ2-3
TGTGCCAGCAGTTACAAGGCGACTGGGGCCGACGTGCAGTTCTTC,CASSYKATGADVQFF,TRBV6-6,NA,NA,TRBJ2-1
TGTGCCAGCTCACCCAGGTCGGGGTTAAAGCCCCAGCATTTT,CASSPRSGLKPQHF,TRBV18,NA,NA,TRBJ1-5
TGTGCCAGCAGTCTCTACAGTAACACCGGGGAGCTGTTTTTT,CASSLYSNTGELFF,TRBV27,NA,NA,TRBJ2-2
TGTGCCAGCAGCTTGCCACTTAGCGGGTCCACAGATACGCAGTATTTT,CASSLPLSGSTDTQYF,TRBV5-6,TRBD2,NA,TRBJ2-3
TGTGCCAGCAGCTCCACAGGGGTCGGGGGCTACACCTTC,CASSSTGVGGYTF,TRBV7-3,TRBD1,NA,TRBJ1-2
TGTGCCAGCCAAAACAGGAGAATTAACTACGAGCAGTACTTC,CASQNRRINYEQYF,TRBV6-6,NA,NA,TRBJ2-7
TGTGCCAGTAGTATTGGGGACAGGGGGCTCAACGAGCAGTACTTC,CASSIGDRGLNEQYF,TRBV19,TRBD1,NA,TRBJ2-7
TGCAGCGTCCAACTGGCGGGAGTTCACAATGAGCAGTTCTTC,CSVQLAGVHNEQFF,TRBV29-1,TRBD2,NA,TRBJ2-1
TGCGCCAGCAGCACGACAGGGGGAAACTACGAGCAGTACTTC,CASSTTGGNYEQYF,TRBV5-1,TRBD1,NA,TRBJ2-7
TGTGCCAGCAGTTTTACTGCGCAGGGCTTCTATGGCTACACCTTC,CASSFTAQGFYGYTF,TRBV28,NA,once,TRBJ1-2
TGTGCCAGCAGTTGGGACAGGGATAGTTACGAGCAGTACTTC,CASSWDRDSYEQYF,TRBV5-4,TRBD1,NA,TRBJ2-7
TGTGCCTGGAGTGTAAGCGCCGACTACGAGCAGTACTTC,CAWSVSADYEQYF,TRBV30,NA,NA,TRBJ2-7
TGCGCCAGCAGCTTGGGAGACTATGGCTACACCTTC,CASSLGDYGYTF,TRBV5-1,NA,NA,TRBJ1-2
TGCAGCGTTGAAGATCGGGAGACCCAGTACTTC,CSVEDRETQYF,TRBV29-1,NA,once,TRBJ2-5
TGTGCCTGGAGTGAAACAGGCCCCTTAGGTGGAACTGAAGCTTTCTTT,CAWSETGPLGGTEAFF,TRBV30,NA,few,TRBJ1-1
TGCGCCAGCAGCTTGAGAACTAGCGGGAGTAGCCGCAATGAGCAGTTCTTC,CASSLRTSGSSRNEQFF,TRBV5-1,TRBD2,once,TRBJ2-1
TGTGCCAGCAGTTTCGGCAGGGGGCAACAGCCCCAGCATTTT,CASSFGRGQQPQHF,TRBV27,TRBD1,NA,TRBJ1-5
TGTGCCAGCAGCTTAAGAGACGAGCAGTACTTC,CASSLRDEQYF,TRBV11-3,NA,NA,TRBJ2-7
TGTGCCAGTAGTACCCTAGGGGCCGGAGGGGGCTACACCTTC,CASSTLGAGGGYTF,TRBV19,NA,NA,TRBJ1-2
TGTGCCAGCAGTTTATCGGGGGGCTCTGGGGCCAACGTCCTGACTTTC,CASSLSGGSGANVLTF,TRBV27,NA,NA,TRBJ2-6
TGTGCCAGCAGTCTACAGGGTCGGCTAGAGACCCAGTACTTC,CASSLQGRLETQYF,TRBV25-1,NA,NA,TRBJ2-5
TGTGCCAGCAGCTTAGTCAGGGCCGGGGAGCTGTTTTTT,CASSLVRAGELFF,TRBV7-2,NA,NA,TRBJ2-2
TGTGCCAGCAGCTTAGTCGACACTGAAGCTTTCTTT,CASSLVDTEAFF,TRBV7-9,NA,once,TRBJ1-1
TGTGCCAGCAGTTGGGGACAGGGGATTGGAAACACCATATATTTT,CASSWGQGIGNTIYF,TRBV28,TRBD1,once,TRBJ1-3
TGCGCCAGCAGCCAAGCAGAGGGAGCGGGGGGATCCATAGATACGCAGTATTTT,CASSQAEGAGGSIDTQYF,TRBV4-1,TRBD2,NA,TRBJ2-3
TGCGCCAGCAGCCCTTTAGGACAGACCTACGAGCAGTACTTC,CASSPLGQTYEQYF,TRBV4-1,NA,NA,TRBJ2-7
TGTGCCAGCAGCTCGATAGCATACAATGAGCAGTTCTTC,CASSSIAYNEQFF,TRBV5-4,NA,NA,TRBJ2-1
TGTGCCGTGACAGGTCTTTCGACAGGGGCCTATCCAAATCCAAGCTACGAGCAGTACTTC,CAVTGLSTGAYPNPSYEQYF,TRBV30,TRBD1,NA,TRBJ2-7
TGTGCCAGTAGTATTCTCCGACAGCAATACAATGAGCAGTTCTTC,CASSILRQQYNEQFF,TRBV19,NA,NA,TRBJ2-1
TGTGCCAGCTCACCGACACCGGGACTAGTCTACAATGAGCAGTTCTTC,CASSPTPGLVYNEQFF,TRBV18,TRBD2,NA,TRBJ2-1
TGTGCCAGCAGTTTTGCTAGGGGGTACAATGAGCAGTTCTTC,CASSFARGYNEQFF,TRBV28,NA,NA,TRBJ2-1
TGTGCCAGTAGTATAGCCCTAGCTGGCTACACCTTC,CASSIALAGYTF,TRBV19,NA,NA,TRBJ1-2
TGTGCCAGCAGTTGGGGTTTTGCAGGGGGCAGCGAGCAGTACTTC,CASSWGFAGGSEQYF,TRBV27,TRBD1,NA,TRBJ2-7